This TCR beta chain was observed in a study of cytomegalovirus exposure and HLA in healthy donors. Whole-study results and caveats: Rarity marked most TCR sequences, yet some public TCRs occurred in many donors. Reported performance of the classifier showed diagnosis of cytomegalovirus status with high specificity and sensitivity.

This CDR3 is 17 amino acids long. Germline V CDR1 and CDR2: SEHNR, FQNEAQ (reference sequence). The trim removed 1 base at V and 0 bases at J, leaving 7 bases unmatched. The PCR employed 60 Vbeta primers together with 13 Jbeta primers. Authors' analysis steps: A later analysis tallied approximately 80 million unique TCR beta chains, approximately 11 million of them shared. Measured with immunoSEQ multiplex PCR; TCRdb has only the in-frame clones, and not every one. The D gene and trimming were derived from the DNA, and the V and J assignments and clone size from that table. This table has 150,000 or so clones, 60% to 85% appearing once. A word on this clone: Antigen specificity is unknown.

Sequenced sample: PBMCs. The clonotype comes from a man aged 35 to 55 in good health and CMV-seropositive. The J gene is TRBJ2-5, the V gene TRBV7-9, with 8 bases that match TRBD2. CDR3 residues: CASSLVGAGEYQETQYF. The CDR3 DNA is TGTGCCAGCAGCTTAGTCGGAGCGGGAGAGTACCAAGAGACCCAGTACTTC.